These 8 T cell receptor beta chains share one sample of origin, sequenced in a study of blood T cell repertoires in COVID-19. The assay was immunoSEQ multiplex PCR, and TCRdb's table has in-frame clones only and misses some. The table records about 55,000 clones, approximately 85% of them present only once. The sequenced material came from peripheral blood. These receptors all come from a human donor in a cohort sampled during active COVID-19.

This chain connects TRBV18 to TRBJ2-3; 7 nucleotides align to TRBD1. The CDR3 spans 15 residues. Germline-derived CDR1 and CDR2 are KGHSH and LQKENI. Germline trimming cut 3 bases from V and 1 base from J; bases unmatched to any gene: 4. The CDR3 sequence is CASSPRQGGTDTQYF. The CDR3 bases are TGTGCCAGCTCACCCCGACAGGGTGGCACAGATACGCAGTATTTT.

The rearrangement uses TRBV28 and TRBJ1-2; 7 bases align to TRBD1. The CDR3 is 14 residues long. Germline V CDR1 and CDR2: MDHEN, SYDVKM. V shed 2 bases, J shed 4 bases, and the junction held 4 bases outside the gene matches. CDR3 nucleotides: TGTGCCAGCAGTTTACCGACAGGGTCCTATGGCTACACCTTC. As protein: CASSLPTGSYGYTF.

This chain connects TRBV7-9 to TRBJ1-2, with D perhaps matching TRBD1 (5 bases). Germline lookup yields CDR1 SEHNR and CDR2 FQNEAQ (reference sequence). CDR3 length: 15 residues. Trimming took off 1 base at V and 8 bases at J, with 17 bases between the two ends. CDR3 region: CASSLVLGTGPGYTF. DNA for the CDR3: TGTGCCAGCAGCTTAGTGCTGGGAACAGGTCCGGGCTACACCTTC.

CDR3 amino acids: CASSPLRGQSSGANVLTF. CDR3 sequence (DNA): TGTGCCAGCAGTCCTTTACGGGGACAGAGCTCTGGGGCCAACGTCCTGACTTTC. The gene calls are TRBV6-6 and TRBJ2-6, with 7 bases aligning to TRBD1. Germline CDR1 and CDR2: MNHNY and SVGAGI (reference sequence). This CDR3 region has 18 residues. The junction had 10 bases not matched to a gene; V was cut back by 5 bases and J by 0 bases.

This chain uses TRBV5-6 with TRBJ1-2; 8 positions agree with TRBD1. The CDR3 is 15 residues long. V shed 1 base, J shed 5 bases, and the junction held 7 bases outside the gene matches. Germline CDR1 SGHDT, CDR2 YYEEEE. The DNA for the CDR3 is TGTGCCAGCAGCTTGTTCTCCCGGACAGGGTATGGCTACACCTTC. Its translation is CASSLFSRTGYGYTF.

The J gene is TRBJ1-6, the V gene TRBV4-3; 10 bases are a match to TRBD1. This CDR3 region has 21 residues. CDR1 is LGHNA and CDR2 is YSLEER in the germline V gene. V dropped 1 base and J dropped 0; count of bases not matched to a gene: 12. In nucleotides, the CDR3 is TGCGCCAGCAGCCAAGTGGTTCAGACAGGGGGCCCGAGCTCCTATAATTCACCCCTCCACTTT. Its protein product is CASSQVVQTGGPSSYNSPLHF.

V is TRBV28 and J is TRBJ1-2; 9 bases fit TRBD1. From germline, CDR1 is MDHEN and CDR2 SYDVKM. J lost 6 bases, V lost 4 bases, and 12 bases had no gene match. CDR3 size: 16 residues. In DNA form, the CDR3 reads TGTGCCAGCAGTTCCCCAGACAGGGGGAGGACGAATGGCTACACCTTC. It yields the protein CASSSPDRGRTNGYTF.

The chain combines TRBV27 with TRBJ2-7; TRBD2 matches 8 bases. The trim removed 7 bases at V and 0 bases at J, leaving 8 bases unmatched. The CDR3 runs to 15 residues. Germline V gene data show CDR1 as MNHEY and CDR2 as SMNVEV (reference sequence). DNA for the CDR3: TGTGCCAGCATGCGGGGGGTCTCCAGCTCCTACGAGCAGTACTTC. Translating gives CASMRGVSSSYEQYF.